Given below is one T cell receptor (beta chain) in context. Antigen unknown. The authors split each subset's genomic DNA evenly across several immunoSEQ plates. TCRdb's table, derived via immunoSEQ multiplex PCR, lists solely in-frame clones and lacks some. This table has around 1.4 million clones, approximately 98.5% appearing once. These data come from a study of shared clonotypes between healthy human individuals. Broader study findings: The study's rarefaction showed incomplete sorted-subset sequencing despite large depth.

This CDR3 comprises 13 residues. CDR1 and CDR2 (germline): SGHDT, YYEEEE. Unmatched junction bases numbered 4, after V lost 0 bases and J lost 8 bases. This sequence was found in a man between 25 and 39 years old in good health. The chain employs TRBV5-6 and TRBJ1-2; TRBD1 aligns across 7 bases. Sequencing was performed on naive CD4+ T cells sorted from blood. Stated subset: CD45RA+ positively selected. The CDR3 nucleotides are TGTGCCAGCAGCTTGGCCCAGGGGGGAGGCTACACCTTC. Protein sequence: CASSLAQGGGYTF.